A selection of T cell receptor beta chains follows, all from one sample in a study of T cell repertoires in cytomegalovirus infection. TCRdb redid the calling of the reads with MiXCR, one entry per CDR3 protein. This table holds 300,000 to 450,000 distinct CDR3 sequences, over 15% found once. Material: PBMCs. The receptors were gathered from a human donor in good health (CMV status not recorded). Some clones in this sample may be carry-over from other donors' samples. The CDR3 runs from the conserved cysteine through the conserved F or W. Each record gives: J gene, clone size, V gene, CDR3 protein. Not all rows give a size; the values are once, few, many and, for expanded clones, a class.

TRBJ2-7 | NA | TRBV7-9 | CASSLGSTTSYEQYF
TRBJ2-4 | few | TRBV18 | CASSQETGAKNIQYF
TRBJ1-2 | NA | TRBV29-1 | CSVDSSYGYTF
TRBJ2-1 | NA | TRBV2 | CASSVQAGELYRVNEQFF
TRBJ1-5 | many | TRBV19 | CATRGAGNQPQHF
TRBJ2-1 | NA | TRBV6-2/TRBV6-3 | CASSPRTSEDNEQFF
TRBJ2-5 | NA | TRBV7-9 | CASSPLGGREQYF
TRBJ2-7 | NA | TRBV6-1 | CASSGRGYEQYF
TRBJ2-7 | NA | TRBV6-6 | CASSPGASGYEQYF
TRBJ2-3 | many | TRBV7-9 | CASSLGDRGSTDTQYF
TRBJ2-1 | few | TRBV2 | CASRASASWGEQFF
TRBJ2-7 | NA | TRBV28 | CASSLNLARDYEQYF
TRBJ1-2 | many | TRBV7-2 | CASSPEDGFYGYTF
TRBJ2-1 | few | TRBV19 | CASSIASGSSYNEQFF
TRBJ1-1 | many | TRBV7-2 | CASSPSWTINTEAFF
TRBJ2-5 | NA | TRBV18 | CASSPGTGRQETQYF
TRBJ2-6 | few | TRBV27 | CASGRLAISSGANVLTF
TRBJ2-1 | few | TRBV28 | CASSLYREQFF
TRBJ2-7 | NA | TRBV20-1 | CSASPLLPGRGTYEQYF
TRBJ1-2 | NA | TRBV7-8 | CASSLARAGGYTF
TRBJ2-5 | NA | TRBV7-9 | CASSLDPVSETQYF
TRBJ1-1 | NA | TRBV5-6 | CASSRSAGAGWAEAFF
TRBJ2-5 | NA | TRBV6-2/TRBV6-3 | CASSYSLETQYF
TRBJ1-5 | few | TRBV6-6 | CASSLEVGNQPQHF
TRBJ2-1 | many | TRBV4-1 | CASSLSGELDEQFF
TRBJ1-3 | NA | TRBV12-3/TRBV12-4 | CASRTGSSLIYF
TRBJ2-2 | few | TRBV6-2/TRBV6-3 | CASSFQGANTGELFF
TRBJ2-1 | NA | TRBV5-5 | CASSLSQLAGVHEQFF
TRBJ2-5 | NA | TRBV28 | CASATGREDQTQYF
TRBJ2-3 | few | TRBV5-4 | CASSFQRTDTQYF
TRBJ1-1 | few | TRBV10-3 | CAISASTGNTEAFF
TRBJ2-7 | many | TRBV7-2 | CASSLMSGRGKGTTKQYF
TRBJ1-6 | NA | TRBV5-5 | CASSLDSPRSPLHF
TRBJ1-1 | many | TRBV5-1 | CASSLEGFTEAFF
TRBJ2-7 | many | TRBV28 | CASSTPGLVHEQYF
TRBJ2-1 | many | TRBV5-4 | CASSSGDSNSYNEQFF
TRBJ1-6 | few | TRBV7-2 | CASSLAWDSPLHF
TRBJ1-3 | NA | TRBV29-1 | CSVQTGTGNTIYF
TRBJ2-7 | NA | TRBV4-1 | CASSQGTSGVPGPPPYEQYF
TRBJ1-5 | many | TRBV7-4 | CASSTDRGDQPQHF
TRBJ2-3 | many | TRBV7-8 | CASSSSGGTQYF
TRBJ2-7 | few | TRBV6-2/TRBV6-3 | CASTNGISYEQYF
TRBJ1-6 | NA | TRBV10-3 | CAISEDYNSPLHF
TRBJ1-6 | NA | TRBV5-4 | CASSPGLYNSPLHF
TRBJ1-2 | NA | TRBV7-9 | CASSSAQLANYGYTF
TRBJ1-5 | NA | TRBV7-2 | CASSLTGGNWNQPQHF
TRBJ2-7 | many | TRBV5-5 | CASSRGLAGSAYEQYF